Listed below are T cell receptor beta chains from one sample, sequenced in a study of cytomegalovirus exposure and HLA in healthy donors. Profiled with immunoSEQ multiplex PCR; TCRdb holds only in-frame clones, not every one. Reported are about 31,000 clones; the ten largest clones contain roughly 5%. Sequencing input: PBMCs. The receptors derive from a female donor in good health and CMV-seronegative. The conserved cysteine and the conserved F or W are not part of the CDR3 here. Fields, in order: V gene, CDR3 protein.

TRBV25-1 | ASSEMASSYGYT
TRBV7-9 | ASSSGDGAF
TRBV4-2 | ASSQEYRSTYNSPLH
TRBV7-8 | ASSFSGTGVYNEQF
TRBV5-1 | ASSLGDTPYGYT
TRBV2 | ASSGTVISNQPQH
TRBV10-2 | ASSDLGTHFATNEKLF
TRBV28 | ASSSRTGESQETQY
TRBV11-2 | ASSLTTGGDYGYT
TRBV4-2 | ASSHGTGQNTEAF
TRBV10-3 | AISELPGTGADTQY
TRBV19 | ASSSSTRANEKLF
TRBV19 | ASSIGTDNSPLH
TRBV7-3 | ASSLTSGGDGELF
TRBV15 | ATSGQTYEQY
TRBV5-6 | ASSLPSSGNTIY
TRBV10-3 | AITGTGDGELF
TRBV7-7 | ASSRNLYTEAF
TRBV9 | ASSQEGTDTQY
TRBV4-1 | ASSQVLTGTGAYEQY
TRBV7-2 | ASSLGLAGTTDTQY
TRBV2 | ASSEQGREKLF
TRBV13 | ASRDRPNYGYT
TRBV7-8 | ASSFLAGRGNEQF
TRBV25-1 | ASSHGTRGGKLF
TRBV9 | ASSQTDTQY
TRBV7-2 | ASSLGGALTDTQY
TRBV5-4 | ASSLNVARPNTGELF
TRBV28 | ASSPGPYGYT
TRBV5-1 | ASSLAEGAHTDTQY
TRBV29-1 | SVRGRQGVQETQY
TRBV5-1 | ASSSSGGVKLTYNEQF
TRBV6-5 | ASSYSLTGPYEQY
TRBV7-8 | ASSSPNGLLAKNIQY
TRBV6-4 | ASSGDNYNEQF
TRBV5-6 | ASSYGQGPEAF
TRBV5-4 | ASSSGQAKETQY
TRBV5-1 | AGSAGDSYNEQF
TRBV7-6 | ASSSGTGVWSYEQY
TRBV18 | ASSPYTDTQY